These 23 T cell receptor beta chains came from one sample sequenced in a study of T cells in women clearing cervical HPV infection. Using immunoSEQ multiplex PCR, the repertoire was profiled, and TCRdb retains in-frame clones only, with some absent. Recorded here are some 28,000 clones; the top ten clones represent roughly 15%. The specimen sequenced was blood buffy coat. The receptors derive from a woman aged 18 to 75 with a cervical HPV16 infection that either progressed to CIN3+ or cleared (not recorded which).

On this clone itself: Sequencing ends 3 residues short of the CDR3 end; the germline J gene provides the rest. The chain links TRBV5-1 to TRBJ1-4; 12 nucleotides align to TRBD1. The CDR3 is 15 residues long. The germline V gene encodes CDR1 SGHRS and CDR2 YFSETQ. With 4 bases clipped from V and 6 bases from J, the junction kept 4 bases outside the gene matches. CDR3 region: CASSMGQGAYEKLFF. Partial CDR3 DNA: TGCGCCAGCAGCATGGGACAGGGGGCGTATGAAAAA.

As concerns this clone: Read data end 3 residues before the CDR3 end; the end is taken from the germline J gene. This sequence joins TRBV7-6 and TRBJ2-3; D gene unclear. Germline lookup yields CDR1 SGHVS and CDR2 FNYEAQ. Trimming pared 3 bases from V and 6 bases from J, leaving 10 bases between. The CDR3 length is 13 residues. The CDR3 sequence: CASSFQRGDTQYF. Partial CDR3 DNA: TGTGCCAGCAGCTTCCAGCGCGGCGATACG.

A remark on this clone: The read comes to an end 3 residues before the CDR3 does, leaving the germline J gene to fill in the end. The sample carries other DNA sequences with the same CDR3. The V gene is TRBV29-1, the J gene TRBJ1-3, with TRBD1 as a possible D gene (6 bases). The CDR3 runs to 16 residues. Trimming shortened V by 1 base and J by 4 bases, and 17 bases separated the two germline ends. Germline-derived CDR1 and CDR2 are SQVTM and ANQGSEA. The CDR3 loop reads CSVEVLRGAYGNTIYF. The covered CDR3 bases are TGCAGCGTTGAAGTTCTCCGGGGGGCGTACGGAAACACC.

This clone registers medium-sized by frequency. The read halts 3 residues ahead of the CDR3 end, with the missing end drawn from the germline J gene. The chain has TRBV2 and TRBJ2-3, with TRBD2 matching 7 bases. CDR3 size: 15 residues. After removal of 5 bases from V and 1 base from J, the junction contained 6 bases not matched to a gene. In germline, CDR1 is SNHLY, CDR2 FYNNEI. The DNA read from the CDR3 is TGTGCCAGCAGTCATGCGGGAGCGGGCACAGATACG. Translated, it gives CASSHAGAGTDT. The CDR3 in full is CASSHAGAGTDTQYF.

About this clone: The CDR3 end lies 3 residues beyond the end of the read and is filled in from the germline J gene. V and J are TRBV20-1 and TRBJ2-3; 7 positions agree with TRBD2. Per germline, CDR1 DFQATT and CDR2 SNEGSKA (reference sequence). The CDR3 is 14 residues long. Trimming cost V 4 bases and J 3 bases; bases outside gene matches: 7. The CDR3 bases that were read are TGCAGTGCTACTTCCAGCGGGGTAACAGATACG. This sequence encodes CSATSSGVTDT. The whole CDR3 reads CSATSSGVTDTQYF.

Turning to this clone: With the read ending 3 residues before the CDR3 end, the germline J gene is used to fill in that end. This chain joins TRBV18 and TRBJ1-1; TRBD1 is a possible D gene (5 bases). V was cut by 2 bases and J by 4 bases, with 17 bases left in between. Germline V lookup: CDR1 KGHSH, CDR2 LQKENI. The CDR3 sequence is 16 residues long. The covered CDR3 bases are TGTGCCAGCTCACCATCCCAAGGGGCGCAGGGCACTGAA. This gives the protein CASSPSQGAQGTE. The full CDR3 sequence reads CASSPSQGAQGTEAFF.

As regards this clone: The read ends 3 residues shy of where the CDR3 ends; the end is completed using the germline J gene. The chain has TRBV6-2 or TRBV6-3 and TRBJ2-7, with 8 bases aligning to TRBD1. This CDR3 has 12 residues. Germline assignment: CDR1 MNHEY and CDR2 SVGEGT. The junction had 2 bases not matched to a gene; V was cut back by 6 bases and J by 4 bases. Incomplete CDR3 DNA: TGTGCCAGCAGGACAGGGGCATACGAG. Translating it yields CASRTGAYE. The CDR3 in its entirety is CASRTGAYEQYF.

With respect to this clone: The read gets to within 3 residues of the CDR3 end, and the germline J gene fills in the rest. The rearrangement uses TRBV20-1 and TRBJ2-7, with TRBD2 matching 10 bases. With V trimmed by 3 bases and J by 3 bases, 20 bases remained unmatched. This CDR3 has 19 amino acids. The germline gives CDR1 DFQATT, CDR2 SNEGSKA (reference sequence). CDR3 bases read: TGCAGTGCTAGTCTCGAGCGGGGGGGACACTCGATTTATCACTACGAG. Translated, it gives CSASLERGGHSIYHYE. The whole CDR3 region reads CSASLERGGHSIYHYEQYF.

As to this clone: The read halts 3 residues ahead of the CDR3 end, with the missing end drawn from the germline J gene. The chain recombines TRBV7-9 with TRBJ1-4; D is ambiguous. V dropped 5 bases and J dropped 8 bases, with 12 bases sitting between them. The CDR3 consists of 13 residues. The germline V gene has CDR1 SEHNR and CDR2 FQNEAQ (reference sequence). CDR3 amino acids: CASSPQGLEKLFF. The CDR3 DNA, read in part, is TGTGCCAGCAGCCCTCAAGGTTTGGAAAAA.

Frequency places this clone as medium-sized (0.01 to 0.1%). From the germline J gene comes the end of the CDR3, since the read stops 3 residues before it. The gene calls are TRBV7-2 and TRBJ1-6; a possible D gene is TRBD1 (6 bases). CDR1 is SGHTA, CDR2 FQGNSA, per germline. The CDR3 totals 13 residues. Trimming pared 6 bases from V and 7 bases from J, leaving 10 bases between. The CDR3 bases that were read are TGTGCCAGCAGGTCCAGGGGCAATTCACCC. Protein sequence: CASRSRGNSP. From start to end, the CDR3 is CASRSRGNSPLHF.

Comments on this clone: The read ends 3 residues shy of where the CDR3 ends; the end is completed using the germline J gene. The genes are TRBV29-1 and TRBJ1-1; no reliable D call. Germline-derived CDR1 and CDR2 are SQVTM and ANQGSEA. CDR3 length: 11 residues. V was clipped by 4 bases and J by 3 bases, with 6 bases between them. The covered CDR3 bases are TGCAGCGTTGTCAGAGACACTGAA. It encodes CSVVRDTE. The whole CDR3 reads CSVVRDTEAFF.

With respect to this clone: The read is 3 residues too short to cover the CDR3 end, so that end is filled in from the germline J gene. The chain recombines TRBV24-1 with TRBJ1-5; D might be TRBD1 (5 bases). The V gene lost 4 bases and the J gene lost 4 bases, with 13 bases spanning the gap. The CDR3 has 15 residues. CDR1 is KGHDR and CDR2 is SFDVKD in the germline V gene. The sequenced part of the CDR3 DNA is TGTGCCACCAGTGACCCAGATGGGGGGAATCAGCCC. Amino acids: CATSDPDGGNQP. The CDR3 in full is CATSDPDGGNQPQHF.

Notes on this clone: The observed sequence ends 3 residues before the CDR3 terminus, with the missing tail filled in from the germline J gene. This chain joins TRBV20-1 and TRBJ1-5; 7 nucleotides match TRBD1. Germline CDR1 and CDR2: DFQATT and SNEGSKA (reference sequence). Trimming took 5 bases from V and 5 from J; bases not matched to a gene: 9. This CDR3 comprises 14 residues. CDR3 loop: CSALDRAWDQPQHF. The DNA read from the CDR3 is TGCAGTGCTTTAGACAGGGCCTGGGATCAGCCC.

With regard to this clone: The CDR3 end is not reached by the read, which stops 3 residues before it; the germline J gene fills it in. This chain connects TRBV2 to TRBJ2-1; D unresolved. Germline V lookup: CDR1 SNHLY, CDR2 FYNNEI. V was trimmed by 9 bases and J by 9 bases, leaving 6 bases between them. There are 9 residues in the CDR3. CDR3 region: CASNPEQFF. Partial CDR3 DNA: TGTGCCAGTAATCCTGAG. Full variable domain (remainder filled in from reference TRBV2 and TRBJ2-1): EPEVTQTPSHQVTQMGQEVILRCVPISNHLYFYWYRQILGQKVEFLVSFYNNEISEKSEIFDDQFSVERPDGSNFTLKIRSTKLEDSAMYFCASNPEQFFGPGTRLTVL.

As concerns this clone: The observed sequence ends 3 residues before the CDR3 terminus, with the missing tail filled in from the germline J gene. The chain joins TRBV20-1 to TRBJ1-5; D possibly corresponds to TRBD1 (6 bases). CDR3 length: 14 amino acids. Trimming took off 6 bases at V and 2 bases at J, with 14 bases between the two ends. The V gene's germline CDR1 is DFQATT and CDR2 SNEGSKA (reference sequence). CDR3 amino acids: CSAGAREGNQPQHF. The DNA read from the CDR3 is TGCAGTGCGGGGGCCAGGGAGGGCAATCAGCCC.

Comment on this clone: The read comes to an end 3 residues before the CDR3 does, leaving the germline J gene to fill in the end. The rearrangement joins TRBV19 to TRBJ1-1, with D maybe TRBD1 (5 bases). Germline V gene data show CDR1 as LNHDA and CDR2 as SQIVND (reference sequence). This CDR3 is built from 16 residues. This CDR3 is CASSRPSGSGWGTAFF. Incomplete CDR3 DNA: TGTGCCAGTAGCCGCCCTAGCGGGAGTGGGTGGGGGACA.

As to this clone: Read coverage stops 3 residues before the CDR3 terminus; the germline J gene supplies the remainder. The chain employs TRBV4-1 and TRBJ1-2; possible D gene TRBD1, 5 bases. There are 15 residues in the CDR3. V dropped 2 bases and J dropped 4 bases, with 14 bases sitting between them. CDR1 is MGHRA, CDR2 YSYEKL, per germline. CDR3 DNA, as far as it was read: TGCGCCAGCAGCCAAAAGGGCAGGGAGGGCTATGGC. This sequence encodes CASSQKGREGYG. In full, the CDR3 reads CASSQKGREGYGYTF.

For this clone: The read halts 3 residues ahead of the CDR3 end, with the missing end drawn from the germline J gene. V is TRBV6-2 or TRBV6-3 and J is TRBJ1-1; D may be TRBD1 (6 bases). With 8 bases removed from V and 7 bases from J, the gap between germline ends came to 17 bases. The CDR3 spans 13 residues. The germline V gene has CDR1 MNHEY and CDR2 SVGEGT. The CDR3 here is CASLFGGQSEAFF. The DNA read from the CDR3 is TGTGCCAGCCTCTTCGGGGGGCAAAGTGAA.

Concerning this clone: Read coverage stops 3 residues before the CDR3 terminus; the germline J gene supplies the remainder. V gene TRBV18 combines with J gene TRBJ1-5; 8 bases are shared with TRBD1. The CDR3 covers 14 residues. CDR1 and CDR2 (germline): KGHSH, LQKENI. V shed 4 bases and J 7 bases; nucleotides not matched to a gene: 6. The CDR3 bases that were read are TGTGCCAGCTCACTTGACAGGGGTAACCAGCCC. Encoded protein: CASSLDRGNQP. The full CDR3 reads CASSLDRGNQPQHF. Full variable domain (missing parts from reference TRBV18 and TRBJ1-5): NAGVMQNPRHLVRRRGQEARLRCSPMKGHSHVYWYRQLPEEGLKFMVYLQKENIIDESGMPKERFSAEFPKEGPSILRIQQVVRGDSAAYFCASSLDRGNQPQHFGDGTRLSIL.

Notes on this clone: Read coverage stops 3 residues before the CDR3 terminus; the germline J gene supplies the remainder. This CDR3 is also generated by other DNA sequences in the sample. V and J are TRBV5-1 and TRBJ1-1, with 8 bases lining up with TRBD1. Germline CDR1 SGHRS, CDR2 YFSETQ. The junction had 11 bases not matched to a gene; V was cut back by 0 bases and J by 4 bases. The CDR3 has 17 amino acids. The CDR3 protein is CASSLVGTGLLSTEAFF. Partial CDR3 DNA: TGCGCCAGCAGCTTGGTGGGGACAGGATTGTTGAGCACTGAA.

Details on this clone: The read ends 3 residues shy of where the CDR3 ends; the end is completed using the germline J gene. This chain uses TRBV19 with TRBJ2-3, with D perhaps matching TRBD1 (6 bases). CDR1 LNHDA and CDR2 SQIVND come from the germline V gene (reference sequence). This CDR3 region has 14 residues. CDR3 in amino acids: CASSIIGQRETQYF. CDR3 DNA, as far as it was read: TGTGCCAGTAGTATAATAGGACAGAGAGAGACG.

Details on this clone: With the read ending 3 residues before the CDR3 end, the germline J gene is used to fill in that end. V usage is TRBV2 and J usage is TRBJ2-2; TRBD1 matches 9 bases. Germline loops: CDR1 SNHLY, CDR2 FYNNEI. CDR3 length: 15 residues. CDR3 protein: CASSDGTGRHEKLFF. The sequenced CDR3 bases are TGTGCCAGCAGTGACGGGACAGGGAGGCATGAAAAG.

Worth noting for this clone: Coverage ceases 3 residues before the CDR3 finishes, and the germline J gene fills in the end. The V call is TRBV6-1, the J call TRBJ1-4; D uncertain. Germline assignment: CDR1 MNHNS and CDR2 SASEGT. This CDR3 comprises 14 residues. V lost 2 bases, J lost 6 bases, and 10 bases lay in between. The CDR3 region is CASSESGHYEKLFF. The covered CDR3 bases are TGTGCCAGCAGTGAATCGGGTCACTATGAAAAA.